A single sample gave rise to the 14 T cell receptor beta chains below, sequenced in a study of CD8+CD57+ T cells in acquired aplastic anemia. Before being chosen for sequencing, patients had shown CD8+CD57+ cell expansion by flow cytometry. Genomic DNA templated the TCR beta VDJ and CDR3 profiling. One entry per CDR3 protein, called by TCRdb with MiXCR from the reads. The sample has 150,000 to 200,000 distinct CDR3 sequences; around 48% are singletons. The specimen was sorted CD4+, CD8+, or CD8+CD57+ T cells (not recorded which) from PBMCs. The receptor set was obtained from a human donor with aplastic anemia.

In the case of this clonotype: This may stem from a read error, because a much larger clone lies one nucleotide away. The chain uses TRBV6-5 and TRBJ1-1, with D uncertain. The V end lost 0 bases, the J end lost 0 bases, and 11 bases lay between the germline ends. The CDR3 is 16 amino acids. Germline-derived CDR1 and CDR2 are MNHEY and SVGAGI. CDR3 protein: CASSYSTRALNTEAFF. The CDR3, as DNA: TGTGCCAGCAGTTACTCGACCCGGGCGTTGAACACTGAAGCTTTCTTT.

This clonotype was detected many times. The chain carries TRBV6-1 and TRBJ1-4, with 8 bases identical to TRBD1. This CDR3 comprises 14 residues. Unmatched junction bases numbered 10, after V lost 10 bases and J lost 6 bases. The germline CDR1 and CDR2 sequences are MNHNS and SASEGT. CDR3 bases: TGTGCCACGAGGACAGGGCGGAAGGATGAAAAACTGTTTTTT. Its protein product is CATRTGRKDEKLFF.

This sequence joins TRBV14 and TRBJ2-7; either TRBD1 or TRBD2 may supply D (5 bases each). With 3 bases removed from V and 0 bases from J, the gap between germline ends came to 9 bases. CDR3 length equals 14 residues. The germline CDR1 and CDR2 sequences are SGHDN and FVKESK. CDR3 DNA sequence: TGTGCCAGCAGCCATAAGGGGAGCTCCTACGAGCAGTACTTC. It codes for CASSHKGSSYEQYF.

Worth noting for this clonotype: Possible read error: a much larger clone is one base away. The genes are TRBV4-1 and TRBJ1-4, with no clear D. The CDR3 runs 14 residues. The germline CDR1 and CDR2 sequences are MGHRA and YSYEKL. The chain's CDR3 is CASSQAGYNVKLFF. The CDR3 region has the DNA TGCGCCAGCAGCCAGGCAGGTTATAATGTAAAACTGTTTTTT.

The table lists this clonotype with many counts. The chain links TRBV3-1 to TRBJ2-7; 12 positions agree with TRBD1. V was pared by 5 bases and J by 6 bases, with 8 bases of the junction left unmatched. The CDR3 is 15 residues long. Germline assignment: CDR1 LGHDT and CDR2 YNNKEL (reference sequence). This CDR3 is CASSSPGQGAFEQYF. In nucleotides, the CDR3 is TGTGCCAGCAGCTCGCCGGGACAGGGGGCATTCGAGCAGTACTTC.

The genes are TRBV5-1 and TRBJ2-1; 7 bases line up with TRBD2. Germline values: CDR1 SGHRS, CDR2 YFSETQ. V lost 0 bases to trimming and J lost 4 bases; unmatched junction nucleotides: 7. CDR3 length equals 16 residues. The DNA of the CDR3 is TGCGCCAGCAGCTTGGATGCCGGGAGGTTATACAATGAGCAGTTCTTC. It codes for CASSLDAGRLYNEQFF.

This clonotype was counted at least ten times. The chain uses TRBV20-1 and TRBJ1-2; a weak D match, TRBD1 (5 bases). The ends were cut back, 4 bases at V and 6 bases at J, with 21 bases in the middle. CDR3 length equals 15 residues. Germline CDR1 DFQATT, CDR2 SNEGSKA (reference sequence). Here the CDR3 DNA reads TGCAGTGCTATCTGGGCAGGTCAAAACAGGAATGGCTACACCTTC. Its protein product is CSAIWAGQNRNGYTF.

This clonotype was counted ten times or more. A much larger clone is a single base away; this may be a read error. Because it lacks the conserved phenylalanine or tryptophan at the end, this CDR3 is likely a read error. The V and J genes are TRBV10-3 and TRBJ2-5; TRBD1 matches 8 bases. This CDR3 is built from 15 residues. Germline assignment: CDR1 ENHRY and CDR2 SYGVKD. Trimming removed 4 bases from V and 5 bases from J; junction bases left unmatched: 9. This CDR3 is CAISAGDRPRETQYL. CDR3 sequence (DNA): TGTGCCATCAGTGCGGGGGACAGGCCTCGGGAGACCCAGTACCTC.

The CDR3, as DNA: TGTGCCATCAGCGATATTGCTCGGGGGGAAGCCTACGAGCAGTACTTC. Amino acids: CAISDIARGEAYEQYF. The chain is built from TRBV10-3 and TRBJ2-7; 7 nucleotides agree with TRBD2. J gave up 2 bases and V 6 bases, and 13 bases lay outside the gene matches. The CDR3 spans 16 residues. Germline V gene sequence: CDR1 ENHRY, CDR2 SYGVKD.

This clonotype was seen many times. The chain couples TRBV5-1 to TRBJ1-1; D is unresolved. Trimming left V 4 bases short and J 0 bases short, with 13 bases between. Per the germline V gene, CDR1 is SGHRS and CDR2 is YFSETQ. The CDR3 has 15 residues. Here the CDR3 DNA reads TGCGCCAGCAGCCTAGGTGGTGGCATGAACACTGAAGCTTTCTTT. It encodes CASSLGGGMNTEAFF.

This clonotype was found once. The chain's CDR3 is CASSDSQGTGVYEQYF. The CDR3 region has the DNA TGTGCCAGCAGTGATAGTCAAGGGACAGGGGTCTACGAGCAGTACTTC. This chain uses TRBV2 with TRBJ2-7; 10 bases are a match to TRBD1. After removal of 3 bases from V and 3 bases from J, the junction contained 8 bases not matched to a gene. Germline-derived CDR1 and CDR2 are SNHLY and FYNNEI. The CDR3 has 16 amino acids.

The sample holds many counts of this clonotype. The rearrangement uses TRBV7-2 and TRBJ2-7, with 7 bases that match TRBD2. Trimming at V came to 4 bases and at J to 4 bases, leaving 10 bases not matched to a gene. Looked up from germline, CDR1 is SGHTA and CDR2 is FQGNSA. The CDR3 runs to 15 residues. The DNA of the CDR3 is TGTGCCAGCAGCTCCCCCACGACTAGCCCTTACGAGCAGTACTTC. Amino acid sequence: CASSSPTTSPYEQYF.

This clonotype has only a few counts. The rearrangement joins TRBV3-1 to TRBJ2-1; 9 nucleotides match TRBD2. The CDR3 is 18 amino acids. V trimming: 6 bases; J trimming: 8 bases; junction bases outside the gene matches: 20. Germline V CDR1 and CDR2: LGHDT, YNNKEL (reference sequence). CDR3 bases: TGTGCCAGCAGACACGCAATACGAGTAGCGGGGGTCAGCGATGAGCAGTTCTTC. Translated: CASRHAIRVAGVSDEQFF.

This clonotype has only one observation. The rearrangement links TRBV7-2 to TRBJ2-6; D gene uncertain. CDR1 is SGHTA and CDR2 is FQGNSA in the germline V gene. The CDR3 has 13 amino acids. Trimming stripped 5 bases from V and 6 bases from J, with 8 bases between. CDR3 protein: CASSLITANVLTF. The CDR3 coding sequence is TGTGCCAGCAGCCTTATAACGGCCAACGTCCTGACTTTC.